A single sample gave rise to the 6 T cell receptor beta chains below, sequenced in a study of shared clonotypes between healthy human individuals. Generated by immunoSEQ multiplex PCR, the TCRdb table keeps only in-frame clones and is missing some. The sample holds about 710,000 clones, around 77% seen once. The sequencing sample was made of memory CD4+ T cells sorted from blood. The subset is: CD45RA-negative fraction. Receptors were obtained from a woman aged 25 to 39 in good health.

The gene calls are TRBV6-5 and TRBJ2-7; 10 nucleotides match TRBD2. This CDR3 spans 15 amino acids. J gave up 4 bases and V 2 bases, and 5 bases lay outside the gene matches. Germline values: CDR1 MNHEY, CDR2 SVGAGI. In DNA form, the CDR3 reads TGTGCCAGCAGTTACCAGTCTAGCGGGAGATACGAGCAGTACTTC. As protein: CASSYQSSGRYEQYF.

V and J are TRBV6-6 and TRBJ1-3; D is perhaps TRBD1 (6 bases). CDR1 MNHNY and CDR2 SVGAGI come from the germline V gene (reference sequence). The V end was cut by 5 bases, the J end by 0 bases, with 14 bases between. The CDR3 is 16 amino acids. The CDR3 reads CASSMRQVSSGNTIYF. The CDR3 DNA follows: TGTGCCAGCAGTATGCGACAGGTGAGCTCTGGAAACACCATATATTTT.

The chain has TRBV30 and TRBJ2-3; the D is unclear. Germline assignment: CDR1 GTSNPN and CDR2 SVGIG (reference sequence). The CDR3 contains 11 residues. Deletions cut 1 base from V and 3 bases from J, with 2 bases between. The CDR3 nucleotides read TGTGCCTGGAGTGGAACAGATACGCAGTATTTT. Its translation is CAWSGTDTQYF.

The chain uses TRBV18 and TRBJ1-3; TRBD1 is a possible D gene (6 bases). V lost 8 bases to trimming and J lost 3 bases, with 11 bases between them. Germline V gives CDR1 KGHSH, CDR2 LQKENI. The CDR3 length is 13 residues. CDR3 in amino acids: CASLTGYGNTIYF. The CDR3 DNA reads as TGTGCCAGCCTAACAGGGTATGGAAACACCATATATTTT.

This chain links TRBV19 with TRBJ1-4; D ambiguous. Between the trimmed V and J ends, which lost 3 bases and 7 bases, there was a span of 18 bases. CDR1 and CDR2 from the germline V gene are LNHDA and SQIVND (reference sequence). The CDR3 is 16 amino acids. The CDR3 DNA reads TGTGCCAGTAGTATTACGGGTCGGGGTTTGCGTGAAAAACTGTTTTTT. Encoded protein: CASSITGRGLREKLFF.

The CDR3 DNA follows: TGTGCCAGCAGTGCCCTGCTAGCTACAGGGGTTGGCAATCAGCCCCAGCATTTT. The encoded protein is CASSALLATGVGNQPQHF. The chain is built from TRBV2 and TRBJ1-5; TRBD1 aligns across 7 bases. This CDR3 comprises 18 residues. V lost 4 bases to trimming and J lost 2 bases; unmatched junction nucleotides: 14. Per the germline V gene, CDR1 is SNHLY and CDR2 is FYNNEI. The entire variable domain, with the rest obtained from reference TRBV2 and TRBJ1-5, is as follows: EPEVTQTPSHQVTQMGQEVILRCVPISNHLYFYWYRQILGQKVEFLVSFYNNEISEKSEIFDDQFSVERPDGSNFTLKIRSTKLEDSAMYFCASSALLATGVGNQPQHFGDGTRLSIL.